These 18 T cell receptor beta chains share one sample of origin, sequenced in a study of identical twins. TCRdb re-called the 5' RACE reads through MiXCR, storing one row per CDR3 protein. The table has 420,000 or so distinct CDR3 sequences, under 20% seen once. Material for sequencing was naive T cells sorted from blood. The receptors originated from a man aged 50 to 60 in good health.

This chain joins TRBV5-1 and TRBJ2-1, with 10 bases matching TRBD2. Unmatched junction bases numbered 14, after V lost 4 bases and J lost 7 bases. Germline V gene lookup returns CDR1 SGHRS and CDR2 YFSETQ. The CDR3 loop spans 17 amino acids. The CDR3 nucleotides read TGCGCCAGCAGCCTTATGGTAGCGGGAGGAACGGGGAATGAGCAGTTCTTC. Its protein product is CASSLMVAGGTGNEQFF.

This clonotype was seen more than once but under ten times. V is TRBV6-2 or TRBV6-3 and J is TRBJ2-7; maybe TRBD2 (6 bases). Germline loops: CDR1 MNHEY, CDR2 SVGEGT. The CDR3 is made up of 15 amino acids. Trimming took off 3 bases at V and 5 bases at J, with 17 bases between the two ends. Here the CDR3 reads CASSYPGLQVHEQYF. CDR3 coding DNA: TGTGCCAGCAGTTATCCGGGACTTCAGGTCCACGAGCAGTACTTC.

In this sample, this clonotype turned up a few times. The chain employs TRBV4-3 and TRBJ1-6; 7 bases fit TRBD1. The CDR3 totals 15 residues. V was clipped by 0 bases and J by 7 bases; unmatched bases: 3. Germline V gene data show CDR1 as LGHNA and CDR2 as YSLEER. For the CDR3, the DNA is TGCGCCAGCAGCCAAGATCAGGGGGGAAATTCACCCCTCCACTTT. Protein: CASSQDQGGNSPLHF.

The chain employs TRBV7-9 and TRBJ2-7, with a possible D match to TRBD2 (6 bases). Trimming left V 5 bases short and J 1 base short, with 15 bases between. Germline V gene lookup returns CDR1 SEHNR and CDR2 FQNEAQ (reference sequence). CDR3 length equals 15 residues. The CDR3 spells CASSPKSGSSYEQYF. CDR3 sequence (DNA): TGTGCCAGCAGCCCCAAGAGCGGGTCGTCCTACGAGCAGTACTTC.

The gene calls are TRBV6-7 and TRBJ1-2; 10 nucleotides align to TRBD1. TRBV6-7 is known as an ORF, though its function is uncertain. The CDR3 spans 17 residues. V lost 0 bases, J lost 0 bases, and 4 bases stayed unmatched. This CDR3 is CASSYSRDRGSNYGYTF. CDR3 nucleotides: TGTGCCAGCAGTTACTCACGGGACAGGGGTTCTAACTATGGCTACACCTTC.

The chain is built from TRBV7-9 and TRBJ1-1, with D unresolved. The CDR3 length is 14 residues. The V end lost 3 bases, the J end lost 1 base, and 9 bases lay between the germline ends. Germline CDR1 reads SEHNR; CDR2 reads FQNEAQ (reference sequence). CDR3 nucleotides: TGTGCCAGCAGCTTGTTCGGTGAGAACACTGAAGCTTTCTTT. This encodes CASSLFGENTEAFF.

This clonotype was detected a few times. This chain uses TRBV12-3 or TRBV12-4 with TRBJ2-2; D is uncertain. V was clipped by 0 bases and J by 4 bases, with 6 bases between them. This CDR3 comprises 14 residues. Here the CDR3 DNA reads TGTGCCAGCAGTTTAGCGAGAGTCACCGGGGAGCTGTTTTTT. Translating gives CASSLARVTGELFF.

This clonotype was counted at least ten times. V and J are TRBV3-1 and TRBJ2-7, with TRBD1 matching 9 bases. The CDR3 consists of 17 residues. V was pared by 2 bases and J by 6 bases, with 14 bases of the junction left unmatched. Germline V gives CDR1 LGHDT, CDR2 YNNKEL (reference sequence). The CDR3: CASSQPTGGTGFGEQYF. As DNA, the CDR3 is TGTGCCAGCAGCCAACCTACCGGCGGGACAGGGTTTGGCGAGCAGTACTTC.

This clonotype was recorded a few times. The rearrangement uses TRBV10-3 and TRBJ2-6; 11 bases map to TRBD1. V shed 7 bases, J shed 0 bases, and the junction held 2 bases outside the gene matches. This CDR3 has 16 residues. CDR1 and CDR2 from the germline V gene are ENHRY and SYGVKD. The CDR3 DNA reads TGTGCCATCACCGGACAGGGGGCCTCTGGGGCCAACGTCCTGACTTTC. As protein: CAITGQGASGANVLTF.

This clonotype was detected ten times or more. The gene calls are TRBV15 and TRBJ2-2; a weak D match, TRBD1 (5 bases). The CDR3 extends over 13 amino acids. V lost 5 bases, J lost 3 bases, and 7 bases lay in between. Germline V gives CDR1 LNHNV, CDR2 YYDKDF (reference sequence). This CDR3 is CATSGAYTGELFF. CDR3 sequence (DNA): TGTGCCACCAGCGGGGCTTACACCGGGGAGCTGTTTTTT. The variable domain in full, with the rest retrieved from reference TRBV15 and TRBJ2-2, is DAMVIQNPRYQVTQFGKPVTLSCSQTLNHNVMYWYQQKSSQAPKLLFHYYDKDFNNEADTPDNFQSRRPNTSFCFLDIRSPGLGDTAMYLCATSGAYTGELFFGEGSRLTVL.

The CDR3 reads CSVFAGMGNEQFF. CDR3 nucleotide sequence: TGCAGCGTTTTCGCAGGGATGGGCAATGAGCAGTTCTTC. This chain connects TRBV29-1 to TRBJ2-1; TRBD1 is a possible D gene (5 bases). There are 13 residues in the CDR3. CDR1 is SQVTM and CDR2 is ANQGSEA in the germline V gene. V was clipped by 5 bases and J by 6 bases, with 14 bases between them.

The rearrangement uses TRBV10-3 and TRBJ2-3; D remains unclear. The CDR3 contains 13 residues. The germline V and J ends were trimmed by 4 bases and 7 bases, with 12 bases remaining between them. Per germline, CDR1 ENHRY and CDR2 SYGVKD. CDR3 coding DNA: TGTGCCATCAGTGTCGCCCCACCGAATACGCAGTATTTT. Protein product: CAISVAPPNTQYF.

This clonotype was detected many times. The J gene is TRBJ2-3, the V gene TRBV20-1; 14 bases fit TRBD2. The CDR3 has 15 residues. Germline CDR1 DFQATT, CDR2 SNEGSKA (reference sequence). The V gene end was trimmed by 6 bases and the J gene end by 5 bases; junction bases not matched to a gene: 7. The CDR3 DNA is TGCAGTGCAAAGGGACTAGCGGGAGTAGGAGATACGCAGTATTTT. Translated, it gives CSAKGLAGVGDTQYF.

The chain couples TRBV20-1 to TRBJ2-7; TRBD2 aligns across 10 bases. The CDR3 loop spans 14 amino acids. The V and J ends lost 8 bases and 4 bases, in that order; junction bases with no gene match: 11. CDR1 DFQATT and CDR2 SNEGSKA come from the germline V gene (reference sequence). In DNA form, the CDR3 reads TGCAGTTCCTCTAGTGTAGCGGGAGGTTACGAGCAGTACTTC. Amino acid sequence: CSSSSVAGGYEQYF.

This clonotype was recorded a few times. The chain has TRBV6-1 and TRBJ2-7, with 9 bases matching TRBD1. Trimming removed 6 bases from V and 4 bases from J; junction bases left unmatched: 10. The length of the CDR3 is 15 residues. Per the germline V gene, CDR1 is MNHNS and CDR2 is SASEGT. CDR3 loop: CASRPGTGKMYEQYF. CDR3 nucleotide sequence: TGTGCCAGCAGGCCCGGGACAGGGAAGATGTACGAGCAGTACTTC.

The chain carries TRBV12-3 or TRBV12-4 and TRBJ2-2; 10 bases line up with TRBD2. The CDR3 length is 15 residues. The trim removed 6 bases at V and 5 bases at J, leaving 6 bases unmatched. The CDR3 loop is CASRQAGGGTGELFF. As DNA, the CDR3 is TGTGCCAGCAGACAAGCGGGAGGGGGTACCGGGGAGCTGTTTTTT.

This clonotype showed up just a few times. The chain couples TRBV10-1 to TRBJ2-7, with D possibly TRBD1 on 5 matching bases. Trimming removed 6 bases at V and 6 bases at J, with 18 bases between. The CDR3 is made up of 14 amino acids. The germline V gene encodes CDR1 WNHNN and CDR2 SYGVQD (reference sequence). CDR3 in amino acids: CASSPGQVNFEQYF. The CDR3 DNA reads TGCGCCAGCAGCCCTGGACAAGTCAATTTCGAGCAGTACTTC.

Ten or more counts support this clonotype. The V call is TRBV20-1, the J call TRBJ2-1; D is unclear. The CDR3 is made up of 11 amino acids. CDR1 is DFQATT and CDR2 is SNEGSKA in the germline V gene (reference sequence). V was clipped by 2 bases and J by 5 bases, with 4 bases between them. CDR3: CSARQHNEQFF. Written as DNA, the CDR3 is TGCAGTGCTAGACAGCACAATGAGCAGTTCTTC.